The T cell receptor (beta chain) under discussion was sequenced for a study of somatic mutations in cytotoxic T cells in rheumatoid arthritis. V was cut by 8 bases and J by 0 bases, with 12 bases left in between. Germline values: CDR1 MNHEY, CDR2 SVGAGI. The CDR3 runs to 14 residues. Produced via immunoSEQ multiplex PCR; TCRdb's table is partial and in-frame only. The repertoire consists of over 10,000 clones, with approximately 80% occurring once and the leading ten covering 14%. Study-wide results and caveats: Patients with rheumatoid arthritis, but not healthy controls, had CD8+ clonality that increased with age. Per patient, the largest CD8+ clone was found to exceed 20% of CD8+ cells in about an eighth of the 65 cases.

On this clone itself: Its antigen is as yet unknown.

Blood donors with median age about 50 years (range roughly 20-80), 50% to 65% female, served as healthy controls. Positive magnetic bead selection was used to isolate CD4+ and CD8+ cells; purity was checked by flow cytometry. The sample comprised CD8+ T cells sorted from blood. This TCR derives from a man aged 50-59 years in good health. The chain joins TRBV6-5 to TRBJ2-3, with a possible D match to TRBD1 (6 bases). The CDR3 reads CASGGRASTDTQYF. The CDR3, as DNA: TGTGCCAGCGGGGGCAGGGCTAGCACAGATACGCAGTATTTT.